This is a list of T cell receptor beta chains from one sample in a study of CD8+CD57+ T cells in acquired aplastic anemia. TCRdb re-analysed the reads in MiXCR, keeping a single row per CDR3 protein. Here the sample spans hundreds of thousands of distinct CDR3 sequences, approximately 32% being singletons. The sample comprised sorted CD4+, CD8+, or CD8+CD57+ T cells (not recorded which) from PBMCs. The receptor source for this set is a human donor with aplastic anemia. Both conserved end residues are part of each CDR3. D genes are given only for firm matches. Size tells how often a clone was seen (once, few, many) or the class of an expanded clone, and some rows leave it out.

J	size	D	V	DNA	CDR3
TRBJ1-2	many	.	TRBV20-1	TGCAGTGCTAGGTCTCAGGGGACGTGGGGCTACACCTTC	CSARSQGTWGYTF
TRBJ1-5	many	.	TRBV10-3	TGTGCCATCAGTGAAGCTGAGGGTTTAGGTCAGCCCCAGCATTTT	CAISEAEGLGQPQHF
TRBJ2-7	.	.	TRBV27	TGTGCCAGCAGGAGATCCGACTGGTATCAGGGGGGCGAGCAGTACTTC	CASRRSDWYQGGEQYF
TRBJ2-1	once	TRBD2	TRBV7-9	TGTGCCAGCAGCTTAGTAGCGGGAGAGTCCAATGAGCAGTTCTTC	CASSLVAGESNEQFF
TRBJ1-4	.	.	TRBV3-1	TGTGCCAGCAGCCAAGAGGGCGTGGGAGCTAATGAAAAACTGTTTTTT	CASSQEGVGANEKLFF
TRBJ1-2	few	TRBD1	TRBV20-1	TGCAGTGCTGCTCCCGGGACAGAGATCTATGGCTACACCTTC	CSAAPGTEIYGYTF
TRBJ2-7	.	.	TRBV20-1	TGCAGTGCCATGGGCGCGTACGGGCAGTACTTC	CSAMGAYGQYF
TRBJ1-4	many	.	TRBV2	TGTGCCAGCAGTGCCAAGCTCGAAAAACTGTTTTTT	CASSAKLEKLFF
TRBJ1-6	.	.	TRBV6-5	TGTGCCAGCAGTTATTACCAGGCTTTACCACCCCTCCACTTT	CASSYYQALPPLHF
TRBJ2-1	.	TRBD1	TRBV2	TGTGCCAGCAGTATGGTCAGGGGGCAGGGGAATGAGCAGTTCTTC	CASSMVRGQGNEQFF
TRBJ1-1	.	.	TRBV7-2	TGTGCCAGCAGCCCTGGGGACACGAACACTGAAGCTTTCTTT	CASSPGDTNTEAFF
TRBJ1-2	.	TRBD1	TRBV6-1	TGTGCCAGCAGACTGACAGGGGGGGGCTACACCTTC	CASRLTGGGYTF
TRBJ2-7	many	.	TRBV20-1	TGCAGTGCTAGTGCGACCTCTCGGGGCGAGCAGTACTTC	CSASATSRGEQYF
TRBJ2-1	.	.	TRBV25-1	TGTGCCAGCGGCTCGGGATCCCGCTACAATGAGCAGTTCTTC	CASGSGSRYNEQFF
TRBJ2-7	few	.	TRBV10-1	TGTGCCAGCAGCCACGGGGGCAGTCGTTACGAGCAGTACTTC	CASSHGGSRYEQYF
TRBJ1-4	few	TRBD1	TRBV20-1	TGCAGTGCCCCGGGACAGGGGGCTCAAAAACTGTTTTTT	CSAPGQGAQKLFF
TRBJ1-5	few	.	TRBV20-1	TGCAGTGCTAGCAGTAAATTCCGGGACCGTGCGGGAAATCAGCCCCAGCATTTT	CSASSKFRDRAGNQPQHF
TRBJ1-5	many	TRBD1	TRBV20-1	TGCAGTGCTCCGCCACATGACAGGGGTGGTAATCAGCCCCAGCATTTT	CSAPPHDRGGNQPQHF
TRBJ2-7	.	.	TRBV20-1	TGCAGTGCTAGGTCCCCCAGGGACGTAGGAAACGAGCAGTACTTC	CSARSPRDVGNEQYF
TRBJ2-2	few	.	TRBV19	TGTGCCAGTAGTATAAGCACCGGGGAGCTGTTTTTT	CASSISTGELFF
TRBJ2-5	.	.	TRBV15	TGTGCCACCAGCAGAGAGTGGCAGTCTCAAGAGACCCAGTACTTC	CATSREWQSQETQYF
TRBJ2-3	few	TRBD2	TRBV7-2	TGTGCCAGCAGCTTAGGGCTAGCGGGAGGTCAGAAGTATTTT	CASSLGLAGGQKYF
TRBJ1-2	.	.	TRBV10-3	TGTGCCATCAGTGAGTCGGGGACCGCCACTAACTATGGCTACACCTTC	CAISESGTATNYGYTF
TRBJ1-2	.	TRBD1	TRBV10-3	TGTGCCAGCAGTGGGACAGGGGGCGCGGGTGGCTACACCTTC	CASSGTGGAGGYTF
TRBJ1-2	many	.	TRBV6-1	TGTGCCAGCAGGGGGGTGGAAGGCTACACCTTC	CASRGVEGYTF
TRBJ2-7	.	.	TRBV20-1	TGCAGTGCTTTGGTTGCCTACGAGCAGTACTTC	CSALVAYEQYF
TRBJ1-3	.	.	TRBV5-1	TGCGCCCGCAGCTTGGGACTGAGCTCTGGAAACACCATATATTTT	CARSLGLSSGNTIYF
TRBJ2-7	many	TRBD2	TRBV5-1	TGCGCCAGCAGAATGGCAGCGGGACTTAACGAGCAGTACTTC	CASRMAAGLNEQYF
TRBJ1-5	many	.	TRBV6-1	TGTGCCAGTTCGACTCAGGCCGATCAGCCCCAGCATTTT	CASSTQADQPQHF
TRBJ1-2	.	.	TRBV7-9	TGTGCCAGCAGCCTCGGGGATGACTACACCTTC	CASSLGDDYTF
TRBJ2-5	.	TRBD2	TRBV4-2	TGTGCCAGCAGCCCGGGACTAGCGGACCAAGAGACCCTGTACTTC	CASSPGLADQETLYF
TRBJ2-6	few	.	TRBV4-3	TGCGCCAGCAGCCGCGGGGACCGGGAGAGCCCTGGGGCCAACGTCCTGACTTTC	CASSRGDRESPGANVLTF
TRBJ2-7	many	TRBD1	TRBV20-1	TGCAGTGCTAGAGAGGACAGGAGAACCTACGAGCAGTACTTC	CSAREDRRTYEQYF
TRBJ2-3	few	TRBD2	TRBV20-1	TGCAGTGCTTTAGCGGGGGCAGAGGGAGATACGCAGTATTTT	CSALAGAEGDTQYF
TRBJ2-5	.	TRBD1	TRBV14	TGTGCCAGCAGCTGGGCCAGGGGGTCGGAGACCCAGTACTTC	CASSWARGSETQYF
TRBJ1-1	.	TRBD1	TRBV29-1	TGCAGCGTTGTACAGGGGACTGTCACTGAAGCTTTCTTT	CSVVQGTVTEAFF
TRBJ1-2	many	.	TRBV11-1	TGTGCCAGCAGCTCCAGAATAACAGCTAACTATGGCTACACCTTC	CASSSRITANYGYTF
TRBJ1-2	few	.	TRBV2	TGTGCCACCTCCGCGGGCGTGGGGGATGGCTACACCTTC	CATSAGVGDGYTF
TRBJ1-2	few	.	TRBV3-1	TGTGCCAGCAGCCAAGCCGTGGGGGGGCAGGGGTCCTCTTACTTC	CASSQAVGGQGSSYF
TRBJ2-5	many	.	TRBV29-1	TGCAGCGTTGTACCCCGGGACTCGCAAGAGACCCAGTACTTC	CSVVPRDSQETQYF